Listed below are T cell receptor beta chains from one sample, sequenced in a study of CD8 T cells in Susac syndrome. TCRdb used MiXCR to reprocess the immunoSEQ multiplex PCR reads, holding one entry per CDR3 protein. The sample lists about 120,000 distinct CDR3 sequences, around 95% occurring once. Sequenced input: CD4+ T cells from PBMCs. These receptors all stem from a human donor in good health. The CDR3 runs from the conserved cysteine through the conserved F or W. D genes are given only for firm matches. Expanded clones are given a class, and other clones once, few, many or no size at all.

J | V | size | D | DNA | CDR3
TRBJ2-5 | TRBV3-1 | NA | NA | TGTGCCAGCAGCCAAGATGCGAGTGGCAGCGAAGAGACCCAGTACTTC | CASSQDASGSEETQYF
TRBJ2-6 | TRBV7-2 | NA | NA | TGTGCCAGCAGCTTAGCCCCCTTATACTCTGGGGCCAACGTCCTGACTTTC | CASSLAPLYSGANVLTF
TRBJ2-1 | TRBV5-6 | NA | NA | TGTGCCAGCAGCTTGCCTCAGGTTTGGGGCATGGACAATGAGCAGTTCTTC | CASSLPQVWGMDNEQFF
TRBJ2-1 | TRBV20-1 | NA | TRBD2 | TGCAGTGCTAGGGGGGGGTACAATGAGCAGTTCTTC | CSARGGYNEQFF
TRBJ2-1 | TRBV29-1 | NA | TRBD2 | TGCAGCGTTGACGCGGGCGGGAGGGCCTACAATGAGCAGTTCTTC | CSVDAGGRAYNEQFF
TRBJ2-1 | TRBV27 | few | TRBD2 | TGTGCCAGCAGGGGGACTAGCGCATACAATGAGCAGTTCTTC | CASRGTSAYNEQFF
TRBJ1-5 | TRBV20-1 | NA | NA | TGCAGTGCGCCCCCTCCGGGGGCGCCCAATCAGCCCCAGCATTTT | CSAPPPGAPNQPQHF
TRBJ1-6 | TRBV12-3/TRBV12-4 | NA | TRBD1 | TGTGCCAGCAGCCTGCGACAGGGGCGCTATAATTCACCCCTCCACTTT | CASSLRQGRYNSPLHF
TRBJ2-6 | TRBV10-3 | NA | TRBD1 | TGTGCCACCATTGGACAGGGAACCGGGGCCAACGTCCTGACTTTC | CATIGQGTGANVLTF
TRBJ1-5 | TRBV6-5 | NA | NA | TGTGCCAGCAGTTACGGGATCGATCAGCCCCAGCATTTT | CASSYGIDQPQHF
TRBJ2-7 | TRBV11-2 | NA | NA | TGTGCCAGCAGCTTAAGGGATGTCGGCTCGAGTGAGCAGTACTTC | CASSLRDVGSSEQYF
TRBJ1-5 | TRBV12-3/TRBV12-4 | NA | TRBD1 | TGTGCCAGCAGCGTACAGGGGGCGCATCAGCCCCAGCATTTT | CASSVQGAHQPQHF
TRBJ2-1 | TRBV20-1 | NA | NA | TGCAGTGCTCCCTGGGTGGGCCTAGGGCAGTTCTTC | CSAPWVGLGQFF
TRBJ2-4 | TRBV25-1 | NA | NA | TGTGCCAGCAGTGAATGGCCCCCGCGGTTCCGCCTAGCCAAAAACATTCAGTACTTC | CASSEWPPRFRLAKNIQYF
TRBJ2-2 | TRBV6-1 | once | NA | TGTGCCAGCAGTCCCTGGGAGGACCCCATTCGGAACACCGGGGAGCTGTTTTTT | CASSPWEDPIRNTGELFF
TRBJ2-1 | TRBV7-8 | once | NA | TGTGCCAGCACTACTGCGGACTTGGGGTGGAACAATGAGCAGTTCTTC | CASTTADLGWNNEQFF
TRBJ1-3 | TRBV5-1 | NA | NA | TGCGCCAGCAGCATGACGCCTGACTCTGGAAACACCATATATTTT | CASSMTPDSGNTIYF
TRBJ1-5 | TRBV19 | once | TRBD1 | TGTGCCAGTAGTGTAACAGGGGGTTTCCAGCCCCAGCATTTT | CASSVTGGFQPQHF
TRBJ2-1 | TRBV5-6 | NA | TRBD1 | TGTGCCAGCAGCTCAAGACCCAGGGGGCCGGGCAATGAGCAGTTCTTC | CASSSRPRGPGNEQFF
TRBJ2-6 | TRBV20-1 | NA | NA | TGCAGTGCTTCCCGAGGGACACCCTTCTCTGGGGCCAACGTCCTGACTTTC | CSASRGTPFSGANVLTF
TRBJ2-7 | TRBV9 | NA | TRBD2 | TGTGCCAGCAGCGTTGGGACTAGCGGGGCGTACGAGCAGTACTTC | CASSVGTSGAYEQYF
TRBJ1-1 | TRBV30 | NA | NA | TGTGCCTGGAGTGTTTCCGGGGAAGCTTTCTTT | CAWSVSGEAFF
TRBJ2-7 | TRBV3-1 | NA | TRBD2 | TGTGCCAGCAGCCAGGCGGGAGGGGACCCCTACGAGCAGTACTTC | CASSQAGGDPYEQYF
TRBJ2-2 | TRBV13 | NA | NA | TGTGCCAGCAGCCATTTAAAAGGCCCGACTAGTAGCCCCACTCAGGAGCTGTTTTTT | CASSHLKGPTSSPTQELFF
TRBJ1-2 | TRBV12-3/TRBV12-4 | NA | NA | TGTGCCAGCAGTCTAGATGGACAGTTCCCATCCCATGGCTACACCTTC | CASSLDGQFPSHGYTF
TRBJ2-1 | TRBV12-3/TRBV12-4 | once | TRBD2 | TGTGCCAGCAGTATACGGGAGGGCGGAAAGAATGAGCAGTTCTTC | CASSIREGGKNEQFF
TRBJ1-1 | TRBV29-1 | NA | NA | TGCAGCGTTGGCGGGGGTGGAAGGACTGAAGCTTTCTTT | CSVGGGGRTEAFF
TRBJ2-3 | TRBV4-1 | once | TRBD2 | TGCGCCAGCAGCCAAGATACGAGGGAGGGCCGTACAGATACGCAGTATTTT | CASSQDTREGRTDTQYF
TRBJ1-1 | TRBV18 | NA | NA | TGTGCCAGCTCACCAAAGGCGCAGCCAAGCATGAACACTGAAGCTTTCTTT | CASSPKAQPSMNTEAFF
TRBJ2-2 | TRBV25-1 | NA | NA | TGTGCCAGCAGTGATTCCCCACCCGGGGAGCTGTTTTTT | CASSDSPPGELFF
TRBJ2-7 | TRBV7-2 | once | NA | TGTGCCAGCAGCTTACAGGCTTCCGAGCAGTACTTC | CASSLQASEQYF
TRBJ2-1 | TRBV5-4 | NA | NA | TGTGCCAGCAGCTTGGGGGTGGGAGGTGGCCACGGGGGCTACAATGAGCAGTTCTTC | CASSLGVGGGHGGYNEQFF
TRBJ2-7 | TRBV11-1 | NA | TRBD2 | TGTGCCAGCAGCTTAGGAGGTGGGGGACTAGCGGGAGTGTACACCTACGAGCAGTACTTC | CASSLGGGGLAGVYTYEQYF
TRBJ2-2 | TRBV12-3/TRBV12-4 | NA | NA | TGTGCCAGCAGTTTACTGAGGGGAAACACCGGGGAGCTGTTTTTT | CASSLLRGNTGELFF
TRBJ2-1 | TRBV6-5 | NA | NA | TGTGCCAGCAGTTGTCGAGATGAGCAGTTCTTC | CASSCRDEQFF
TRBJ1-5 | TRBV7-2 | NA | NA | TGTGCCAGCAGCAACGCCAAGGTGGGACACTTCAATCAGCCCCAGCATTTT | CASSNAKVGHFNQPQHF
TRBJ1-2 | TRBV5-6 | NA | NA | TGTGCCAGCAGCTTGCACTATGGCTACACCTTC | CASSLHYGYTF
TRBJ2-4 | TRBV18 | NA | TRBD1 | TGTGCCAGCTCACCCTTCCAAACAGGGGGCCAGGCCAAAAACATTCAGTACTTC | CASSPFQTGGQAKNIQYF